This T cell receptor (beta chain) stems from a study of blood T cell repertoires in COVID-19. About the study: COVID-19 samples collected from the United States, Italy and Spain covered acute and convalescent phases. PBMCs, B-cell-depleted T cells, or T cells were the source of the cDNA or gDNA that made up the material.

In the authors' methods: Nucleated cell number was recorded as an estimate derived from reference gene primer amplification. Sequencing used immunoSEQ multiplex PCR; TCRdb keeps in-frame clones, though not all of them. That table supplies the V and J calls and clone size; D and trimming were determined from the DNA. Among about 80,000 clones, roughly 80% were seen once, and the ten largest hold around 11%. The CDR3 length is 17 residues. V lost 1 base and J 2 bases, leaving 16 bases between the germline ends. Germline values: CDR1 SGHTA, CDR2 FQGNSA. The specimen was peripheral blood. The J gene is TRBJ2-3, the V gene TRBV7-2, with D perhaps TRBD2 (6 bases). The sequence was collected from a woman between 40 and 55 years old with active or convalescent COVID-19. Written as DNA, the CDR3 is TGTGCCAGCAGCTTAGGTGTCTCGGGACTCGTCACAGATACGCAGTATTTT. This translates into CASSLGVSGLVTDTQYF. Full variable domain (rest looked up from reference TRBV7-2 and TRBJ2-3): GAGVSQSPSNKVTEKGKDVELRCDPISGHTALYWYRQSLGQGLEFLIYFQGNSAPDKSGLPSDRFSAERTGGSVSTLTIQRTQQEDSAVYLCASSLGVSGLVTDTQYFGPGTRLTVL.